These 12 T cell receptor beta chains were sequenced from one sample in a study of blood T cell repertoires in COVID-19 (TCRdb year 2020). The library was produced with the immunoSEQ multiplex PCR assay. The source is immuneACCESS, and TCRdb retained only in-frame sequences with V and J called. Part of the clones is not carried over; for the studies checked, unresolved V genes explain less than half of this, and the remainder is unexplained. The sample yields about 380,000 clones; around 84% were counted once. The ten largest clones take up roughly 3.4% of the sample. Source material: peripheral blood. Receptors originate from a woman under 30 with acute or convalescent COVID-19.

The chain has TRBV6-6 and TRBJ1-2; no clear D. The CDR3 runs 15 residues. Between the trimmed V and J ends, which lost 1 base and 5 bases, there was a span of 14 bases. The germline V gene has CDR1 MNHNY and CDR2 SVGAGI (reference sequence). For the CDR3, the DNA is TGTGCCAGCAGTTACTTTAACCCAGCGCCGTATGGCTACACCTTC. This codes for CASSYFNPAPYGYTF.

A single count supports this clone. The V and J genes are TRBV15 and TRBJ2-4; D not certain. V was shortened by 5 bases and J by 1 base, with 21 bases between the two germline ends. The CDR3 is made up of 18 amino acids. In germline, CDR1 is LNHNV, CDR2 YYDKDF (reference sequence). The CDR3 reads CATSGVVEAAMAKNIQYF. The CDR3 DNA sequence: TGTGCCACCAGCGGCGTAGTTGAGGCGGCGATGGCCAAAAACATTCAGTACTTC.

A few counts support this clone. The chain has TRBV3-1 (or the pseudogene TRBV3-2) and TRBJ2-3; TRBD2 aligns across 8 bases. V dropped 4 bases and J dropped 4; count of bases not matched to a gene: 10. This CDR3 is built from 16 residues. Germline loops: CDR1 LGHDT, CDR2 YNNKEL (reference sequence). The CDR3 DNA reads TGTGCCAGCAGCCCGAGGAGGAGCGGGGGTGCAGATACGCAGTATTTT. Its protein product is CASSPRRSGGADTQYF.

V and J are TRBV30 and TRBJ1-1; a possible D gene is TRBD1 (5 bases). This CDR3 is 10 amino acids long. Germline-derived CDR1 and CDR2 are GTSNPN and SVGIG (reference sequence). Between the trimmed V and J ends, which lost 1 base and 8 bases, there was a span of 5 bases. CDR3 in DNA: TGTGCCTGGAGTGACAGGGAAGCTTTCTTT. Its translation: CAWSDREAFF.

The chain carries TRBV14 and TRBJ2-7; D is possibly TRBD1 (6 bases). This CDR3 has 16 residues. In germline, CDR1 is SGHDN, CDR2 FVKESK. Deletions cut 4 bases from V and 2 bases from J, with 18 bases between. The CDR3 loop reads CASSPFDTGLTYEQYF. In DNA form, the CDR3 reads TGTGCCAGCAGCCCTTTCGACACAGGGCTGACCTACGAGCAGTACTTC.

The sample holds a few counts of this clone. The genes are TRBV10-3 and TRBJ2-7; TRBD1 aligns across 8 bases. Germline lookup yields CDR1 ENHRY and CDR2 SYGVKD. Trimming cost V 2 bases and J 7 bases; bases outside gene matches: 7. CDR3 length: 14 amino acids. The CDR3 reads CAISETGGSSEQYF. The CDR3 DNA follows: TGTGCCATCAGTGAGACAGGGGGTTCGTCAGAGCAGTACTTC.

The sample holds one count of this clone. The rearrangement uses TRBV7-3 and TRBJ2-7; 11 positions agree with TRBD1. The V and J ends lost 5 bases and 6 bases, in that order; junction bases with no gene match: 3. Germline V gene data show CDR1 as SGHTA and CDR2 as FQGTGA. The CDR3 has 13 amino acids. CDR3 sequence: CASSPGQGGEQYF. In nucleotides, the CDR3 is TGTGCCAGCAGCCCGGGACAGGGGGGCGAGCAGTACTTC.

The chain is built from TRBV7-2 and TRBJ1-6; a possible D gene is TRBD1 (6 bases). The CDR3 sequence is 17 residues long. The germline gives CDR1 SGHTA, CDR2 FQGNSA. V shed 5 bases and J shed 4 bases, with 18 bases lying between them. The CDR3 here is CASSPQGTGGYNSPLHF. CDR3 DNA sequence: TGTGCCAGCAGCCCACAGGGAACGGGGGGTTATAATTCACCCCTCCACTTT.

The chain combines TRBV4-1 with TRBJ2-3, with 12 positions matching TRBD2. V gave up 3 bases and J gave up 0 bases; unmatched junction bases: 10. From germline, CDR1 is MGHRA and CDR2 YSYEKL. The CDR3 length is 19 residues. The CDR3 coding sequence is TGCGCCAGCAGCCAGATGGGACTAGCGGGCCCCGGTAGCACAGATACGCAGTATTTT. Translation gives CASSQMGLAGPGSTDTQYF.

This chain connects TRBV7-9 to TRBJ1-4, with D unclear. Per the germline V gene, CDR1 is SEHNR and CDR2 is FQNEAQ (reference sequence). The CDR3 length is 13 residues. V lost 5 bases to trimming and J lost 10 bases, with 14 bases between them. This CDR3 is CASSPPGRLKLFF. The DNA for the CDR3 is TGTGCCAGCAGCCCTCCGGGTAGATTAAAACTGTTTTTT.

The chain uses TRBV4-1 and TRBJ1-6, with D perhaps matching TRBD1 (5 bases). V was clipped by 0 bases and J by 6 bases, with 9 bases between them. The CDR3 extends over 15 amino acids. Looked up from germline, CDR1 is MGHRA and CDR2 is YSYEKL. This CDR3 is CASSQEQARNSPLHF. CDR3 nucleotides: TGCGCCAGCAGCCAAGAACAGGCGCGTAATTCACCCCTCCACTTT.

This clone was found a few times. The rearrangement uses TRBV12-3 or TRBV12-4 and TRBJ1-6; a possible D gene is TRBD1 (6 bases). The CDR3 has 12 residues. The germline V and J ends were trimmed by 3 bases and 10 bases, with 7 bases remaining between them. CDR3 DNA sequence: TGTGCCAGCAGTTTCAGGGGATCACCCCTCCACTTT. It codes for CASSFRGSPLHF.